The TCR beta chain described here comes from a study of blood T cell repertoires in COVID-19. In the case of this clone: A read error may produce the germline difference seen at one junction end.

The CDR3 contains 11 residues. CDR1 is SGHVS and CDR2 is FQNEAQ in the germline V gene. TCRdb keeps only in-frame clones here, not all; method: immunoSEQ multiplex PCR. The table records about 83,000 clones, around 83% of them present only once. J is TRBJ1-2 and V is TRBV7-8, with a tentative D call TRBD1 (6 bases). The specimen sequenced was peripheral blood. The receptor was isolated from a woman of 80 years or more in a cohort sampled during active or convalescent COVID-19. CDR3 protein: CASSLQGGYTF. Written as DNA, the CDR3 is TGTGCCAGCAGCCTACAGGGTGGCTACACATTC.